This TCR beta chain comes out of a study of T cell responses to AZD1222 COVID-19 vaccine. At the level of the study: Second doses at about 4 or about 12 weeks were pooled.

Trimming removed 5 bases from V and 7 bases from J, with 17 bases in between. Germline CDR1 reads SNHLY; CDR2 reads FYNNEI. This CDR3 has 14 residues. A remark on this clone: What it binds is not known.

Whole-study findings and limits: Spike-specific TCR depth and breadth grew after two AZD1222 doses.

Sequencing was performed with immunoSEQ multiplex PCR; in TCRdb, only in-frame clones are kept and a portion is missing. In the table there are 150,000 or so clones, about nine tenths of which are singletons. The source was peripheral blood, collected on day 0 of AZD1222 vaccination. The chain joins TRBV2 to TRBJ2-5; no definite D call. The receptor was isolated from an adult in good health. The CDR3 DNA reads as TGTGCCAGCAGTCCTAGGGCAGGTTCAACGACCCAGTACTTC. Translating it yields CASSPRAGSTTQYF. The full variable domain, completed using reference TRBV2 and TRBJ2-5, is EPEVTQTPSHQVTQMGQEVILRCVPISNHLYFYWYRQILGQKVEFLVSFYNNEISEKSEIFDDQFSVERPDGSNFTLKIRSTKLEDSAMYFCASSPRAGSTTQYFGPGTRLLVL.